This T cell receptor beta chain appears in the sequencing data of a study of OX40 agonist ivuxolimab in advanced cancers. The protocol was immunoSEQ multiplex PCR, while the TCRdb copy is restricted to in-frame clones and leaves out a portion. The sample includes 72,000 or so clones, just over 85% of them seen just once. The TCR originated in an adult with an advanced solid tumor such as melanoma, head and neck, liver or kidney cancer. Here the sequenced sample was CD4+ or CD8+ T cells sorted from blood, taken in a trial of the OX40 agonist ivuxolimab.

CDR3 bases: TGTGCCAGCAGTTCCCCACGGGGACAGGGCCCAGATACGCAGTATTTT. It specifies CASSSPRGQGPDTQYF. The V call is TRBV6-5, the J call TRBJ2-3; 9 nucleotides match TRBD1. Germline CDR1 and CDR2: MNHEY and SVGAGI. CDR3 size: 16 residues. V dropped 4 bases and J dropped 4; count of bases not matched to a gene: 9.